The rows below give T cell receptor beta chains drawn from one sample of a study of blood T cell repertoires in COVID-19. Only in-frame clones appear in the TCRdb table, and some are missing; sequencing was by immunoSEQ multiplex PCR. The repertoire includes hundreds of thousands of clones, around 85% of them detected once, and less than 6.5% sits in the top ten. What was sequenced was peripheral blood. These receptor sequences come from a man aged 45-65 years with active or convalescent COVID-19. Both conserved end residues are trimmed from each CDR3.

v_gene	CDR3aa
TRBV19	ASSIGRTSGRGTYNEQF
TRBV3-1/TRBV3-2	ASSRQGAGKETQY
TRBV13	ASSLRDKRDEQY
TRBV21-1	ASSKDGGRGQVGELF
TRBV6-1	ASSEALGGWAGELF
TRBV28	ASRGTENYGYT
TRBV28	ASPPNLAGGSYEQY
TRBV5-8	ASSAGRNQPQH
TRBV18	ASSRQGDGYT
TRBV5-1	ASRRQGRGSPLH
TRBV10-3	AIRPTGTITEAF
TRBV30	AWSSYMNTEAF
TRBV6-2/TRBV6-3	ASSNPGTALNWDRYEQY
TRBV5-6	ASSRLGAGDMNTEAF
TRBV18	ASSPAGPNYGYT
TRBV6-5	ASSYTGTGSHHEQY
TRBV6-5	ASGRQGKETQY
TRBV5-4	ASSLPIAQGANNEQF
TRBV7-9	ASSPRVGRPQETQY
TRBV27	ASTTLAGVSEQY
TRBV7-9	ASSLWGQGEEKLF
TRBV7-9	ASSLVDGQGAF
TRBV7-2	ASSLALTELGNTIY
TRBV2	ASSGTGKEKLF
TRBV6-6	ASSYGGGTYEQY
TRBV19	ASSTIMAASSSYNEQF
TRBV5-6	ASSLEGDTPYGHGFY
TRBV6-5	ASSQIGQGRTAF
TRBV7-2	ASSSSPYRGLRGNEQF
TRBV6-5	ASNTGGLNQPQH
TRBV28	ASSSRQSNTEAF